These T cell receptor beta chains were read from a single sample in a study of T cells expressing NK-cell markers. TCRdb reprocessed the 5' RACE reads and stores each CDR3 protein as one record, lacking DNA. The sample totals about 400,000 distinct CDR3 sequences. Sequencing was performed on blood T cells: a sorted CD56 or NKG2C T cell subset, CD4+ or CD8+ T cells, or bulk PBMC T cells (not recorded which). The receptor source for this set is a woman in her fifties or sixties in good health. CDR3s include the opening cysteine and the closing phenylalanine or tryptophan. The order of the fields is V gene, J gene, CDR3 length, CDR3 protein.

>TRBV14|TRBJ2-1|15
CASSQDPGQGTEQFF
>TRBV30|TRBJ2-7|13
CAWKASGIYEQYF
>TRBV7-2|TRBJ1-5|15
CASSLAVGGNQPQHF
>TRBV20-1|TRBJ2-3|12
CSARATVDTQYF
>TRBV7-9|TRBJ1-2|12
CASSRDAYGYTF
>TRBV20-1|TRBJ2-3|17
CSARVGRAGQVTDTQYF
>TRBV12-3/TRBV12-4|TRBJ1-5|15
CASSLGDPGAQPQHF
>TRBV19|TRBJ1-5|15
CARANPGQGVQPQHF
>TRBV2|TRBJ2-7|15
CASRGLGHLAYEQYF
>TRBV29-1|TRBJ2-7|14
CSVGDGGSRYEQYF
>TRBV20-1|TRBJ1-2|12
CSASVGLDGYTF
>TRBV29-1|TRBJ2-1|12
CSVTGGSKEQFF
>TRBV5-6|TRBJ2-3|16
CASSPIAGGITDTQYF
>TRBV6-1|TRBJ1-4|12
CASNWERGQLFF
>TRBV24-1|TRBJ2-1|18
CATSDLVGGDLAGDEQFF
>TRBV5-1|TRBJ2-2|16
CASSSGLGPNTGELFF
>TRBV21-1|TRBJ1-2|14
CASSKPGTGRDYTF
>TRBV6-5|TRBJ1-2|15
CASANSGRPAYGYTF
>TRBV20-1|TRBJ2-5|16
CSAREGRGRWQETQYF
>TRBV6-5|TRBJ1-2|12
CASTDRVRGYTF
>TRBV12-3/TRBV12-4|TRBJ2-6|15
CASTTPGTGANVLTF
>TRBV11-2|TRBJ2-6|18
CASSLRRGFDSGANVLTF
>TRBV3-1|TRBJ1-2|16
CASSQDLIVRADGYTF
>TRBV7-2|TRBJ2-1|17
CASSYSSGTRFHERQFF
>TRBV11-1|TRBJ2-3|15
CASSDLGLEADTQYF
>TRBV5-1|TRBJ2-1|14
CASSPPRIGNEQFF
>TRBV2|TRBJ2-6|17
CASSDVSGGYGANVLTF
>TRBV15|TRBJ2-3|17
CATSREGKALRADTQYF
>TRBV6-5|TRBJ2-1|14
CAIKTSGHYNEQFF
>TRBV4-1|TRBJ2-3|16
CASSGWSGRRTDTQYF
>TRBV4-1|TRBJ1-5|15
CASSKEAYSNQPQHF
>TRBV7-9|TRBJ2-4|16
CASLPGGLAGQNIQYF
>TRBV5-1|TRBJ2-1|11
CASSDGSPQFF
>TRBV6-2/TRBV6-3|TRBJ1-2|14
CASSYVLGAYGYTF
>TRBV5-6|TRBJ2-4|16
CASRPVEGGSKNIQYF
>TRBV4-1|TRBJ2-1|15
CASSQLTNSYNEQFF
>TRBV24-1|TRBJ2-1|15
CATSSSRTTYNEQFF
>TRBV24-1|TRBJ2-1|13
CATSDSGTPEQFF
>TRBV3-1|TRBJ2-1|16
CASSPRPSSSYNEQFF
>TRBV4-1|TRBJ2-5|14
CASSQAGAEETQYF
>TRBV29-1|TRBJ2-3|13
CSVELGQLNTQYF
>TRBV10-3|TRBJ2-1|16
CAISLLAGGEDNEQFF
>TRBV10-3|TRBJ1-6|16
CAISERGETGGSPLHF
>TRBV12-3/TRBV12-4|TRBJ2-7|13
CASSLTGGYEQYF
>TRBV5-1|TRBJ2-3|15
CASSLLARSTDTQYF
>TRBV2|TRBJ2-5|15
CASSVTREGQETQYF
>TRBV10-3|TRBJ2-4|11
CAISESGFQYF
>TRBV7-9|TRBJ2-1|15
CASSLVAPSYNEQFF
>TRBV5-4|TRBJ2-5|15
CASSSDSSGRETQYF
>TRBV12-3/TRBV12-4|TRBJ2-1|15
CASSLLGQGDNEQFF
>TRBV9|TRBJ2-1|13
CASSVDRGTLEFF
>TRBV12-3/TRBV12-4|TRBJ2-2|17
CASSKWASGTNTGELFF
>TRBV27|TRBJ2-3|16
CASSLQGFPNTDTQYF
>TRBV5-1|TRBJ1-1|14
CASTPISGDTEAFF
>TRBV20-1|TRBJ2-5|13
CSAPAGSKFAQYF
>TRBV20-1|TRBJ2-1|16
CSARDLGAGNYNEQFF
>TRBV7-9|TRBJ2-1|19
CASSLRGVGRALGVDEQFF